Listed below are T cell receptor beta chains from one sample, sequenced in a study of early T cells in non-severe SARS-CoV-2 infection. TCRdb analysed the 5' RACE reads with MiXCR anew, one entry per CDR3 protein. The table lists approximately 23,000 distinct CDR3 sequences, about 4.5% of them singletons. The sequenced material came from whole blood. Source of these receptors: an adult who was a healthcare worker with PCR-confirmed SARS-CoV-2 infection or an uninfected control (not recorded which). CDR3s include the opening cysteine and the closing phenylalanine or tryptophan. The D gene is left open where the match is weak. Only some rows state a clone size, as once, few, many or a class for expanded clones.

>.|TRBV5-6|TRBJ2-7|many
TGTGCCAGCAGCTTGGTTGGGCGAAGGGACGAGCAGTACTTC
CASSLVGRRDEQYF
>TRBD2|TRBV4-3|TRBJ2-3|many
TGCGCCAGCAGCCAAGACCGTACTAGCGGGGTAAAAGATACGCAGTATTTT
CASSQDRTSGVKDTQYF
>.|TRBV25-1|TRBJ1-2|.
TGTGCCAGCAGTGATAACTATGGCTACACCTTC
CASSDNYGYTF
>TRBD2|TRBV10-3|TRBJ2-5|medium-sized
TGTGCCACGGGGACTAGCGGGGAAGAGACCCAGTACTTC
CATGTSGEETQYF
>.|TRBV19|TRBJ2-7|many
TGTGCCAGTAGTGTTGGGGGGGCCGTTGCCTACGAGCAGTACTTC
CASSVGGAVAYEQYF
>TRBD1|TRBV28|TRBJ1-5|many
TGTGCCAGCATAAGAGGGGGCGGCAATCAGCCCCAGCATTTT
CASIRGGGNQPQHF
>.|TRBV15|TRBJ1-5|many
TGTGCCACCAGCAGAGATGTGACGCAGCCCCAGCATTTT
CATSRDVTQPQHF
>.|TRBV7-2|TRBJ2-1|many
TGTGCCAGCAGCCCACTCATGGTCTACAATGAGCAGTTCTTC
CASSPLMVYNEQFF
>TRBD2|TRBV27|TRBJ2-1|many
TGTGCCAGCAGTTTCCGCGGGGGAAGCTCCTACAATGAGCAGTTCTTC
CASSFRGGSSYNEQFF
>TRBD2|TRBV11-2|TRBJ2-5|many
TGTGCCAGCAGCTTAGGGGCGAGCGGGGGAACTCAAGAGACCCAGTACTTC
CASSLGASGGTQETQYF
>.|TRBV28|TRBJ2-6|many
TGTGCCAGCAGCCTGGACGGTTTCTCTGGGGCCAACGTCCTGACTTTC
CASSLDGFSGANVLTF
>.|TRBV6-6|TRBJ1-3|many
TGTGCCAGCAGGAAAGGGGGTAGCACTGGAAACACCATATATTTT
CASRKGGSTGNTIYF
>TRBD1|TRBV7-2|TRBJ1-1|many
TGTGCCAGCAGCTTAGGTGGGACAGGGGTTCACACTGAAGCTTTCTTT
CASSLGGTGVHTEAFF
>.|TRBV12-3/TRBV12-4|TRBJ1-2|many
TGTGCCAGCAGTCCGGAATACTATGGCTACACCTTC
CASSPEYYGYTF
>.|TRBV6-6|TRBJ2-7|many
TGTGCCAGCAGCCCGAGTGGAGTATCCTACGAGCAGTACTTC
CASSPSGVSYEQYF
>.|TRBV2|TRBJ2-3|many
TGTGCCAGCAGTGAAGCCCGAGGAGCCAGCACAGATACGCAGTATTTT
CASSEARGASTDTQYF
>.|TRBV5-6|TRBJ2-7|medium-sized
TGTGCCAGCAGCTTGCAGCTCTCCTACGAGCAGTACTTC
CASSLQLSYEQYF